These 5 T cell receptor beta chains came from one sample sequenced in a study of tumor-infiltrating lymphocytes in oesophageal squamous cell carcinoma. TCRdb re-analysed the PCR reads in MiXCR, keeping a single row per CDR3 protein. The sample comprises about 20,000 distinct CDR3 sequences, about 40% of which are singletons, and 25% to 35% rests with the top ten. The sample comprised esophageal tumor tissue. The receptor set was obtained from a male donor with esophageal squamous cell carcinoma.

This clonotype was seen once. The rearrangement joins TRBV7-8 to TRBJ2-5; D remains unclear. The J call may be incorrect, as the DNA end agrees better with TRBJ2-7. This CDR3 region has 16 residues. Germline V gene sequence: CDR1 SGHVS, CDR2 FQNEAQ. In DNA, the CDR3 is TGTGCCAGCAGCCAGACCCTGTCGAACCCTTTGAACGAGCAGTACTTC. Its translation: CASSQTLSNPLNEQYF.

The chain combines TRBV10-1 with TRBJ2-1, with D possibly TRBD2 on 5 matching bases. Germline values: CDR1 WNHNN, CDR2 SYGVQD (reference sequence). V was pared by 8 bases and J by 0 bases, with 14 bases between. The CDR3 is made up of 15 amino acids. Here the CDR3 reads CASPDRGYSYNEQFF. The DNA of the CDR3 is TGCGCCAGCCCCGATCGGGGATACTCCTACAATGAGCAGTTCTTC.

This clonotype was detected ten times or more. V usage is TRBV7-2 and J usage is TRBJ2-7, with 8 bases lining up with TRBD2. Germline CDR1 is SGHTA and CDR2 is FQGNSA. The CDR3 sequence is 20 residues long. J lost 1 base, V lost 2 bases, and 19 bases had no gene match. CDR3 nucleotide sequence: TGTGCCAGCAGCTTACGTGCCCTCGGGGGGGCGAACTCCGGGTCCTACGAGCAGTACTTC. It is translated as CASSLRALGGANSGSYEQYF.

The chain carries TRBV7-2 and TRBJ2-1; TRBD1 aligns across 10 bases. Germline-derived CDR1 and CDR2 are SGHTA and FQGNSA. The ends lost 4 bases at V and 10 bases at J; junction bases unmatched: 4. The CDR3 is made up of 13 amino acids. CDR3 DNA sequence: TGTGCCAGCAGCTCGACAGGGGGCTACGAGCAGTTCTTC. Its protein product is CASSSTGGYEQFF. The full variable domain, completed using reference TRBV7-2 and TRBJ2-1, is GAGVSQSPSNKVTEKGKDVELRCDPISGHTALYWYRQSLGQGLEFLIYFQGNSAPDKSGLPSDRFSAERTGGSVSTLTIQRTQQEDSAVYLCASSSTGGYEQFFGPGTRLTVL.

This chain uses TRBV6-1 with TRBJ2-7; D is possibly TRBD1 or TRBD2 (6 bases each). Trimming took 3 bases from V and 3 from J, leaving 15 bases between them. Germline CDR1 MNHNS, CDR2 SASEGT. The CDR3 runs 15 residues. Written as DNA, the CDR3 is TGTGCCAGCAGTGACTTGGGGGGCGCATTCTACGAGCAGTACTTC. Translated: CASSDLGGAFYEQYF.